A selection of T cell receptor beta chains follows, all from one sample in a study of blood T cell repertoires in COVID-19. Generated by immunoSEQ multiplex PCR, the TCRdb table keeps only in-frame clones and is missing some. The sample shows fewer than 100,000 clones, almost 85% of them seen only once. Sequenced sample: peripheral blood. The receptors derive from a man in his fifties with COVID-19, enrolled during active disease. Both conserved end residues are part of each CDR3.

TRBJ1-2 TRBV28 CASSLGQGLGNYGYTF
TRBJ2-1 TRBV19 CASSRRLAGFNEQFF
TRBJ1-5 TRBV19 CARSPPGGSSGGAQHF
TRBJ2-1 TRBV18 CASSPLRDEQFF
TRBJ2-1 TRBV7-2 CASSLPLSPHEQFF
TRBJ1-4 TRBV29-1 CSGRDNTEKLFF
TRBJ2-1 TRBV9 CASSVGLRWGDNEQFF
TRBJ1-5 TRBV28 CASSLPVTGSFQPQHF
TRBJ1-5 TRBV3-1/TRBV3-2 CASSQAGNSNQPQHF
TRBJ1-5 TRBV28 CASSSPGTPNQPQHF
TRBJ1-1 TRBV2 CASSERNTEAFF
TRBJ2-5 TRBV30 CAWSARLETQYF
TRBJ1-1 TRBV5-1 CASSTGGNTEAFF
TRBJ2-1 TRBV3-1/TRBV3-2 CASSLASNNEQFF
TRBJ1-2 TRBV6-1 CASSEKEGAHGYTF
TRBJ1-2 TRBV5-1 CASSFSGEGYGYTF
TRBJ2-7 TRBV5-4 CASSLTTSGRAYEQYF
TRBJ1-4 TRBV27 CASGQLNEKLFF
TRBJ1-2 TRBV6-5 CASSHDRGRNYGYTF
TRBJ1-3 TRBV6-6 CASFRTDPNSGNTIYF
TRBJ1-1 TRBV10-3 CAISDSRGKTEAFF
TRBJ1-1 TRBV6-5 CASTLTVNTEAFF
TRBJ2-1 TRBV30 CAWSVLGLAAEQFF
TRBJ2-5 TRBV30 CAWTRQGAETQYF
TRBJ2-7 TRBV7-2 CASSSILGLKQYF